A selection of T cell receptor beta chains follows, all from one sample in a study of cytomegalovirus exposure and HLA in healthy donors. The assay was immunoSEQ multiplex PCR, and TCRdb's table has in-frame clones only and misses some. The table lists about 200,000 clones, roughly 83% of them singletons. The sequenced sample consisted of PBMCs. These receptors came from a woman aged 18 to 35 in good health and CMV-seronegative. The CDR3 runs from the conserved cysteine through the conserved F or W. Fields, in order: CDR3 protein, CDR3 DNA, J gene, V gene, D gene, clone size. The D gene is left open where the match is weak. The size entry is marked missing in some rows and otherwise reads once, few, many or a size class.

CASSGQVMGAHYGYTF	TGTGCCAGCTCAGGACAGGTGATGGGGGCTCACTATGGCTACACCTTC	TRBJ1-2	TRBV18	TRBD1	NA
CASSLSINEQFF	TGTGCCAGCAGCTTATCTATCAATGAGCAGTTCTTC	TRBJ2-1	TRBV7-9	NA	NA
CASSEGWTAAFF	TGCGCCAGCAGTGAAGGTTGGACTGCGGCGTTCTTC	TRBJ2-1	TRBV10-2	NA	NA
CASELAGGVGFF	TGTGCCAGCGAACTAGCGGGAGGGGTCGGATTCTTC	TRBJ2-1	TRBV2	TRBD2	NA
CASSEGPGTNYEQYF	TGTGCCAGCAGTGAAGGTCCCGGGACTAACTACGAGCAGTACTTC	TRBJ2-7	TRBV6-1	TRBD2	NA
CARSLAELAGASYNEQFF	TGTGCCAGAAGCTTGGCGGAGCTGGCGGGGGCCTCCTACAATGAGCAGTTCTTC	TRBJ2-1	TRBV5-3	NA	NA
CASSLGQGHNQPQHF	TGTGCCAGCAGCTTAGGGCAGGGGCACAATCAGCCCCAGCATTTT	TRBJ1-5	TRBV7-6	NA	NA
CASSRGQEEKLFF	TGTGCCAGCAGCCGAGGACAGGAGGAAAAACTGTTTTTT	TRBJ1-4	TRBV5-5	TRBD1	NA
CASSVIVGAYNEQFF	TGTGCCAGCAGCGTAATTGTGGGAGCCTACAATGAGCAGTTCTTC	TRBJ2-1	TRBV9	NA	NA
CASSYTGSYEQYF	TGTGCCAGCAGTTACACGGGGAGCTACGAGCAGTACTTC	TRBJ2-7	TRBV6-5	NA	NA
CAISESLAGVGNEQFF	TGTGCCATCAGTGAGTCCCTAGCGGGAGTTGGCAATGAGCAGTTCTTC	TRBJ2-1	TRBV10-3	TRBD2	NA
CASSQRDRAEQYF	TGTGCCAGCAGCCAAAGGGACAGGGCCGAGCAGTACTTC	TRBJ2-7	TRBV5-8	TRBD1	NA
CASSLGQPSTNEKLFF	TGCGCCAGCAGCCTGGGACAGCCTTCAACTAATGAAAAACTGTTTTTT	TRBJ1-4	TRBV5-1	TRBD1	NA
CASSSGNAYEQYF	TGTGCCAGTAGTAGCGGGAACGCCTACGAGCAGTACTTC	TRBJ2-7	TRBV19	NA	NA
CASSVLPGGSGDTQYF	TGTGCCAGCAGTGTCCTGCCGGGCGGGAGTGGGGATACGCAGTATTTT	TRBJ2-3	TRBV25-1	TRBD2	once
CASSGNPGELFF	TGTGCCAGCTCGGGGAATCCCGGGGAGCTGTTTTTT	TRBJ2-2	TRBV9	NA	NA
CASSQVIQGARSYGYTF	TGCGCCAGCAGCCAAGTAATACAGGGGGCTCGGAGCTATGGCTACACCTTC	TRBJ1-2	TRBV4-1	TRBD1	NA
CASSLSTGGHADTQYF	TGCGCCAGCAGCTTGAGTACGGGAGGCCACGCAGATACGCAGTATTTT	TRBJ2-3	TRBV5-1	TRBD2	NA
CASSVRLERTGELFF	TGCGCCAGCAGTGTGAGACTAGAGCGTACCGGGGAGCTGTTTTTT	TRBJ2-2	TRBV10-2	NA	NA
CASSQTSFAQETQYF	TGTGCCAGCAGCCAAACTAGTTTCGCCCAAGAGACCCAGTACTTC	TRBJ2-5	TRBV5-5	NA	NA
CASSSSTSGRFNEQFF	NA	TRBJ2-1	TRBV6-6	NA	NA
CASSEAQEAETQYF	TGTGCCAGCAGTGAAGCGCAGGAGGCAGAGACCCAGTACTTC	TRBJ2-5	TRBV2	NA	NA
CASSEHRGGQETQYF	TGTGCCAGCAGCGAACATCGGGGGGGGCAAGAGACCCAGTACTTC	TRBJ2-5	TRBV2	TRBD2	NA
CASSLTGTGTDTQYF	TGTGCCAGCAGCTTAACCGGGACAGGCACAGATACGCAGTATTTT	TRBJ2-3	TRBV7-7	TRBD1	NA
CAWSVAPPGDGNTIYF	TGTGCCTGGAGTGTAGCCCCCCCAGGGGACGGAAACACCATATATTTT	TRBJ1-3	TRBV30	NA	NA
CASSQEPGGYYNEQFF	TGTGCCAGCAGCCAAGAGCCGGGGGGGTACTACAATGAGCAGTTCTTC	TRBJ2-1	TRBV4-2	TRBD2	NA
CASSFDRQGDVEDSPLHF	TGTGCCAGCAGTTTCGACCGACAGGGGGATGTAGAAGATTCACCCCTCCACTTT	TRBJ1-6	TRBV28	TRBD1	NA
CASGRQGAGEAFF	TGTGCTAGTGGCCGACAGGGGGCGGGTGAAGCTTTCTTT	TRBJ1-1	TRBV12-5	TRBD1	NA
CASSGTPTKTQYF	TGTGCCAGCTCCGGGACTCCAACAAAGACCCAGTACTTC	TRBJ2-5	TRBV25-1	NA	NA
CASKGTGERGNTIYF	TGTGCCAGCAAAGGGACAGGGGAGAGGGGAAACACCATATATTTT	TRBJ1-3	TRBV2	TRBD1	NA
CASGLTRAGGQPQHF	TGTGCTAGTGGTTTGACACGTGCGGGGGGTCAGCCCCAGCATTTT	TRBJ1-5	TRBV12-5	NA	NA
CASGQDSNQPQHF	TGTGCCAGCGGACAGGATAGCAATCAGCCCCAGCATTTT	TRBJ1-5	TRBV7-8	TRBD1	few
CASSQDPQGTYGYTF	TGTGCCAGCAGCCAAGACCCACAGGGAACCTATGGCTACACCTTC	TRBJ1-2	TRBV4-2	NA	NA
CASSIAGGRKNIQYF	TGTGCCAGCAGTATCGCGGGGGGGCGCAAAAACATTCAGTACTTC	TRBJ2-4	TRBV6-5	TRBD2	NA
CASSFDGTGGEQYF	TGTGCCAGCAGCTTCGACGGGACAGGGGGCGAGCAGTACTTC	TRBJ2-7	TRBV7-8	TRBD1	NA
CASSLPGVTPLHF	TGTGCCAGCAGTCTCCCAGGTGTGACCCCCCTCCACTTT	TRBJ1-6	TRBV6-1	NA	NA
CASSLGGGGTDTQYF	TGCGCCAGCAGCTTGGGCGGGGGGGGCACAGATACGCAGTATTTT	TRBJ2-3	TRBV5-1	TRBD2	NA
CASSLARVGNQPQHF	TGTGCCAGCAGCTTGGCCCGGGTGGGCAATCAGCCCCAGCATTTT	TRBJ1-5	TRBV5-8	NA	NA
CASSLGGSSYEQYF	TGCGCCAGCAGCTTGGGAGGGAGTTCCTACGAGCAGTACTTC	TRBJ2-7	TRBV5-1	NA	NA
CASSSTSGNTIYF	TGCGCCAGCAGCTCTACCTCTGGAAACACCATATATTTT	TRBJ1-3	TRBV5-1	NA	NA
CASSLGDRDYGYTF	TGCGCCAGCAGCTTGGGGGACAGGGACTATGGCTACACCTTC	TRBJ1-2	TRBV5-1	TRBD1	once